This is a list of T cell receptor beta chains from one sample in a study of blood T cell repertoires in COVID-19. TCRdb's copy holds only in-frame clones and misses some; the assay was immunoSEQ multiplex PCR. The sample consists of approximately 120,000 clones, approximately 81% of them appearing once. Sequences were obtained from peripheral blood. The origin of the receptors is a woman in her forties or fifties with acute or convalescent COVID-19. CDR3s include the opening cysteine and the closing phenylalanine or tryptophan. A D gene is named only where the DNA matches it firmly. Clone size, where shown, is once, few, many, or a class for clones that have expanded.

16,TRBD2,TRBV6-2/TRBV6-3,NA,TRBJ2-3,TGTGCCAGCAGTACCCCGACTAGCGTATTGGGAGATACGCAGTATTTT,CASSTPTSVLGDTQYF
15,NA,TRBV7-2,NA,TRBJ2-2,TGTGCCAGCAGCTTAGGGGGGGCGAACACCGGGGAGCTGTTTTTT,CASSLGGANTGELFF
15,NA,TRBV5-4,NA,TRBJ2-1,TGTGCCAGCTCGCCAGGCCGAAGCTCCTACAATGAGCAGTTCTTC,CASSPGRSSYNEQFF
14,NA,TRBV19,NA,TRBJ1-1,TGTGCCAGTAGTATCGGGATGTCCGGGGCTGAAGCTTTCTTT,CASSIGMSGAEAFF
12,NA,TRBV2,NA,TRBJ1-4,TGTGCCAGCAGGCCAAACAGTGAAAAACTGTTTTTT,CASRPNSEKLFF
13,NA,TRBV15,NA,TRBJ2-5,TGTGCCACCAGCAGAGATCTCTCGGAGACCCAGTACTTC,CATSRDLSETQYF
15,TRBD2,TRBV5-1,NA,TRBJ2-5,TGCGCCAGCAGCATCTTAGCGGGAGGCTGGGAGACCCAGTACTTC,CASSILAGGWETQYF
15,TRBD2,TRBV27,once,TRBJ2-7,TGTGCCAGCAGAACGGGACTAGGGAGCTCCTACGAGCAGTACTTC,CASRTGLGSSYEQYF
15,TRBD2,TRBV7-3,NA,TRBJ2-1,TGTGCCAGCAGCCCGGCTAGCGGGGGAGGCACTGAGCAGTTCTTC,CASSPASGGGTEQFF
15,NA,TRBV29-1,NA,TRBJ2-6,TGCAGCGTTATAGGAGCCAGCTCTGGGGCCAACGTCCTGACTTTC,CSVIGASSGANVLTF
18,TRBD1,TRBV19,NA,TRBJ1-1,TGTGCCAGTAGAACGTTCCGGGACAGGGGAGGTTTGAGGGGTGAAGCTTTCTTT,CASRTFRDRGGLRGEAFF
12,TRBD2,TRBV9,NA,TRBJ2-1,TGTGCCAGCAGCGTAGAGAGGCGGGAGGATTTCTTC,CASSVERREDFF
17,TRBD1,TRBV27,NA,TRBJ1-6,TGTGCCAGCAGTTTCCGGGGGGGAGGGGGCCATAATTCACCCCTCCACTTT,CASSFRGGGGHNSPLHF
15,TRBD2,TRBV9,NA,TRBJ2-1,TGTGCCAGCAGCGTACAAGCGGGAGGCCACAATGAGCAGTTCTTC,CASSVQAGGHNEQFF
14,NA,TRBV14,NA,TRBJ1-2,TGTGCCAGCAGCCAAGATTATGGGGCGAGTGGCTACACCTTC,CASSQDYGASGYTF
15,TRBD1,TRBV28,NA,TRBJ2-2,TGTGCCAGCAGTACTACAGGGGTGAACACCGGGGAGCTGTTTTTT,CASSTTGVNTGELFF
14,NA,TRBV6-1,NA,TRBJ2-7,TGTGCCAGCAGTGAAGTGGCTAGCCCCTACGAGCAGTACTTC,CASSEVASPYEQYF
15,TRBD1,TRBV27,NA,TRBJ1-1,TGTGCCAGCAGTTGGCAGGGGGCGGGGGACACTGAAGCTTTCTTT,CASSWQGAGDTEAFF
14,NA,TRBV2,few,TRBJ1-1,TGTGCCAGCAGTGCCTTGGGGCTGCACACTGAAGCTTTCTTT,CASSALGLHTEAFF
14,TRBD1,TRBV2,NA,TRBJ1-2,TGTGCCAGCAGTGAAATTACAGGGGATCCCCCTTACACCTTC,CASSEITGDPPYTF
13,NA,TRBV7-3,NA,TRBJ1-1,TGTGCCAGCAGCTTAGCGGGCAACACTGAAGCTTTCTTT,CASSLAGNTEAFF
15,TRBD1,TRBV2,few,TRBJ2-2,TGTGCCAGCAGTCGGGGACAGGGATACACCGGGGAGCTGTTTTTT,CASSRGQGYTGELFF
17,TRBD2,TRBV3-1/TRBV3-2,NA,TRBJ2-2,TGTGCCAGCAGCCGAACGCCAGCGGGGGGGCAAACCGGGGAGCTGTTTTTT,CASSRTPAGGQTGELFF
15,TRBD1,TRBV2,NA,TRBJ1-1,TGTGCCAGCAGTCAACAGGGGCCGAGGGACACTGAAGCTTTCTTT,CASSQQGPRDTEAFF
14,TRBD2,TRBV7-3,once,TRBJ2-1,TGTGCCAGCAAGCGGGGGCCGTCCTACAATGAGCAGTTCTTC,CASKRGPSYNEQFF
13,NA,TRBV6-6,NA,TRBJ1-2,TGTGCCAGCAGTTTACGGTATAACTATGGCTACACCTTC,CASSLRYNYGYTF
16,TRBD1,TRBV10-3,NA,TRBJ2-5,TGTGCCATCAGTAGACACCGGGACAGTTCCCAAGAGACCCAGTACTTC,CAISRHRDSSQETQYF
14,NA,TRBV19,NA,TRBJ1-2,TGTGCCAGTAGTCCGGTGACAGGACAATATGGCTACACCTTC,CASSPVTGQYGYTF
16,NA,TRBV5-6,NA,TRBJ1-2,TGTGCCAGCAGCCGACCCGCGGGACCTCGTGGGGGTGGCTACACCTTC,CASSRPAGPRGGGYTF
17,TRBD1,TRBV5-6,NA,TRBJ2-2,TGTGCCAGCAGCTCTTTGGGACAGGGGGCGCGCACCGGGGAGCTGTTTTTT,CASSSLGQGARTGELFF
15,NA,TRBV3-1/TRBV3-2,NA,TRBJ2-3,TGTGCCAGCAGCTCCCTGGGGCTTTCCACAGATACGCAGTATTTT,CASSSLGLSTDTQYF
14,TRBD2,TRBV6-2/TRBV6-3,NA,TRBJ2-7,TGTGCCAGCAGTAGGGCGGGAGGGGGCTACGAGCAGTACTTC,CASSRAGGGYEQYF
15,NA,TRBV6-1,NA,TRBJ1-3,TGTGCCAGCAGTGAAGCAGGGGGAACTGGAAACACCATATATTTT,CASSEAGGTGNTIYF
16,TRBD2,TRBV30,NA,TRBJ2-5,TGTGCCTGGAACGCCGGGACTAGCGGGAGTTTTGAGACCCAGTACTTC,CAWNAGTSGSFETQYF
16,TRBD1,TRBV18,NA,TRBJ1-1,TGTGCCAGCTCATTTGGTAACAGGGGATTGAACACTGAAGCTTTCTTT,CASSFGNRGLNTEAFF
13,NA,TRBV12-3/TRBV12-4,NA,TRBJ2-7,TGTGCCAGCAGTTTATCGGTGGCCTACGAGCAGTACTTC,CASSLSVAYEQYF
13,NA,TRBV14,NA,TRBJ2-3,TGTGCCAGCAGCCTACGGACAGTAGATACGCTGTATTTT,CASSLRTVDTLYF
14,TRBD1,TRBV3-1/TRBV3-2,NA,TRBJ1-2,TGTGCCAGCAGCCCCCGGGACAGATTCTATGGCTACACCTTC,CASSPRDRFYGYTF
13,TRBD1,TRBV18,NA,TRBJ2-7,TGTGCCAGCTCACCCCTAGGACAGGGCGAGCAGTACTTC,CASSPLGQGEQYF
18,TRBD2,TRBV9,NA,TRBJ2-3,TGTGCCAGCAGCGCCCCCAGACCTAGCGGGGAGAACACAGATACGCAGTATTTT,CASSAPRPSGENTDTQYF
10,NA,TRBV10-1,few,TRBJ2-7,TGCGCCAGCATGAGTGGCGAGCAGTACTTC,CASMSGEQYF
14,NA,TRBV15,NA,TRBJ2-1,TGTGCCACCAGCAGAGATCCAGGGGACAATGAGCAGTTCTTC,CATSRDPGDNEQFF
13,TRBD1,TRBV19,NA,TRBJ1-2,TGTGCCAGTAGTCTCGAGGGGGCCTATGGCTACACCTTC,CASSLEGAYGYTF
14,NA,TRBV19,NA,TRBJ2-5,TGTGCCAGTAGTATAGGTCTCTCAGGCGAGACCCAGTACTTC,CASSIGLSGETQYF
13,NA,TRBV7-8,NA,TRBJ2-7,TGTGCCAGCAGCTTAGTTGGCCCCTACGAGCAGTACTTC,CASSLVGPYEQYF
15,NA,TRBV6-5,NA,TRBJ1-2,TGTGCCAGTTTCCGTTATTCGGGACACCTATATGGCTACACCTTC,CASFRYSGHLYGYTF
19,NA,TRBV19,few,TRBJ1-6,TGTGCCAGTAGCAAACAAAAATCGAACCGTCGCTCCTATAATTCACCCCTCCACTTT,CASSKQKSNRRSYNSPLHF
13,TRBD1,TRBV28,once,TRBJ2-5,TGTGCCAGCATAGGGGACAGGGAGAGGACCCAGTACTTC,CASIGDRERTQYF
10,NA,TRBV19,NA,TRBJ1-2,TGTGCCAGTAGTCTCTATGGCTACACCTTC,CASSLYGYTF
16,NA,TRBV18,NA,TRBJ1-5,TGTGCCAGCTCACCACTTCCCAGATATAGCAATCAGCCCCAGCATTTT,CASSPLPRYSNQPQHF